This T cell receptor beta chain was documented in a study of OX40 agonist ivuxolimab in advanced cancers. General notes on the study: Ivuxolimab was an agonistic, fully human IgG2 monoclonal antibody directed against OX40 (CD134), a costimulatory receptor. Intravenous ivuxolimab was administered to patients every 2 weeks at six dose levels: 0.01, 0.1, 0.3, 1.5, 3 and 10 mg/kg. Of the 50 to 55 patients in dose escalation, 19 had hepatocellular carcinoma, about 15 had melanoma, 9 had renal cell carcinoma and 9 had head and neck cancer. A male proportion of 70% to 90% and a mean age of 60 years, ranging from roughly 23 to 80, were recorded for the dose-escalation cohort. Patients were allowed to have had prior anti-PD-1, anti-PD-L1 or anti-CTLA-4 therapy, and 30% to 40% of the dose-escalation patients had previously received checkpoint inhibitors. Partial responses occurred in three dose-escalation patients, of whom one had hepatocellular carcinoma and two had cutaneous melanoma. Peripheral TCRbeta sequencing was intended to test whether TCR sequence diversity was altered and clonal T-cell expansion was caused by ivuxolimab. The paper covers the monotherapy dose-escalation part of the phase I ivuxolimab trial, which included N of about 50 patients. Overall study results and their limits: Low levels of normalized T-cell clonal expansion were also shown by some nonresponding patients. The antigen specificity of the peripheral T cells that underwent clonal expansion was not determined. Partial responders in the 0.1-3.0 mg/kg groups had among the lowest normalized peripheral clonal expansion, especially among CD8+ T cells. Clonal expansion of both CD4+ and CD8+ blood T cells was observed from baseline to week 6 at doses 0.1 to 3.0 mg/kg. After ivuxolimab, more expanded clones were found on average in CD8+ T cells than in CD4+ T cells.

CDR1 and CDR2, per the germline V gene, are MDHEN and SYDVKM. The CDR3 holds 12 amino acids from the cysteine to the phenylalanine. CDR3 DNA is the only sequence kept; it has 36 bases, read in frame from the first base. Trimming at the junction amounts to 5 bases on V and 5 bases on J, and the germline ends lie 9 bases apart. Patients with autoimmune disease history or receiving systemic immunosuppression were excluded from the trial. Peripheral blood for TCR sequencing was collected from all dose cohorts at baseline, on cycle 4 day 1, and on cycle 7 day 1. The samples were drawn from a first-in-human, open-label, multicenter phase I dose-escalation trial of ivuxolimab. Adults with locally advanced or metastatic melanoma, renal cell carcinoma, hepatocellular carcinoma or head and neck squamous cell carcinoma were enrolled in the trial. Before TCR sequencing, CD4+ T cells and CD8+ T cells were sorted from peripheral blood as separate populations.

Genomic DNA was extracted from sorted cells for sequencing of the TCRbeta CDR3 region. TCRbeta CDR3 regions were sequenced using the immunoSEQ Assay. TCRdb stores this immuneACCESS table with in-frame sequences only. Part of the clones is absent; in the studies checked, under half of the shortfall reflects unresolved V genes, and no reason is known for the rest. The sample data list around 80,000 clones, and about nine tenths of these were observed just once. In total, the top ten clones hold around 0.19% of the sample. Comments on this clone: No antigen is known for it. Per-nucleotide qualities are absent, and no much larger clonotype sits a single base away.

The TCR comes from an adult with an advanced solid tumor such as melanoma, head and neck, liver or kidney cancer. This chain is built from TRBV28 and TRBJ1-2, with the D gene not clear enough to name. The specimen was CD4+ or CD8+ T cells sorted from blood, collected in a trial of the OX40 agonist ivuxolimab. The sequenced DNA: TGTGCCAGCAGTGGCGTTAAGTATGGCTACACCTTC. Its coded protein is CASSGVKYGYTF.